The 27 T cell receptor beta chains below were found in one sample sequenced in a study of Graves' ophthalmopathy and Graves' hyperthyroidism. Investigators amplified TCR beta CDR3 regions from RNA transcripts. The workflow started with a first-round RT-PCR run with HTBI primers and then moved on to a second-round multiplex PCR. Via MiXCR, TCRdb re-called the multiplex PCR reads, giving one row per CDR3 protein. The table records about half a million distinct CDR3 sequences, 13% to 15% of them present only once. The sequencing input was blood. Every receptor here comes from a woman younger than 45 with Graves' ophthalmopathy.

This clonotype was counted many times. This sequence joins TRBV20-1 and TRBJ2-7, with D perhaps matching TRBD2 (5 bases). V was shortened by 5 bases and J by 0 bases, with 17 bases between the two germline ends. Germline assignment: CDR1 DFQATT and CDR2 SNEGSKA (reference sequence). The length of the CDR3 is 15 residues. CDR3 residues: CSAPKLGKSSYEQYF. CDR3 sequence (DNA): TGCAGTGCTCCCAAACTAGGCAAGAGCTCCTACGAGCAGTACTTC.

This clonotype was counted ten times or more. This chain links TRBV12-5 with TRBJ1-6; possible D gene TRBD1, 6 bases. The CDR3 extends over 18 amino acids. Between the trimmed V and J ends, which lost 0 bases and 10 bases, there was a span of 22 bases. The germline V gene encodes CDR1 LGHNT and CDR2 FRNRAP. The CDR3 loop is CASGLVPSGGGKVSPLHF. The CDR3 coding sequence is TGTGCTAGTGGTTTGGTACCCTCAGGTGGGGGCAAGGTGTCACCCCTCCACTTT.

The chain carries TRBV6-1 and TRBJ2-7, with 9 bases matching TRBD1. The CDR3 has 15 residues. V lost 6 bases and J lost 1; bases outside the gene matches: 7. Germline assignment: CDR1 MNHNS and CDR2 SASEGT. CDR3 DNA: TGTGCCAGCAGGTGGACAGGGGAAGGTTCCTACGAGCAGTACTTC. Residues: CASRWTGEGSYEQYF.

This clonotype showed up many times. The chain employs TRBV6-2 or TRBV6-3 and TRBJ1-1; TRBD1 might be the D (5 bases). Looked up from germline, CDR1 is MNHEY and CDR2 is SVGEGT. This CDR3 has 17 residues. Trimming removed 2 bases at V and 0 bases at J, with 16 bases between. The DNA of the CDR3 is TGTGCCAGCAGTTACCGGGGCAGAACCACCATGAACACTGAAGCTTTCTTT. Translation gives CASSYRGRTTMNTEAFF.

This clonotype was detected ten times or more. The chain uses TRBV27 and TRBJ2-7, with 10 bases fitting TRBD1. The CDR3 is made up of 15 amino acids. V trimming: 8 bases; J trimming: 3 bases; junction bases outside the gene matches: 10. Germline V lookup: CDR1 MNHEY, CDR2 SMNVEV (reference sequence). The CDR3 DNA follows: TGTGCCAGCGGAGACCGGGACAGGGGCGACTACGAGCAGTACTTC. Translation: CASGDRDRGDYEQYF.

In this sample, this clonotype turned up many times. This rearrangement joins TRBV7-2 to TRBJ1-2; tentative D call: TRBD1 (6 bases). V shed 4 bases and J shed 6 bases, with 12 bases lying between them. The CDR3 runs 13 residues. Germline V gives CDR1 SGHTA, CDR2 FQGNSA. In DNA form, the CDR3 reads TGTGCCAGCAGCTCACAGGGTTCCCATGGCTACACCTTC. Its translation is CASSSQGSHGYTF. Filled out from reference TRBV7-2 and TRBJ1-2, the complete variable domain reads GAGVSQSPSNKVTEKGKDVELRCDPISGHTALYWYRQSLGQGLEFLIYFQGNSAPDKSGLPSDRFSAERTGGSVSTLTIQRTQQEDSAVYLCASSSQGSHGYTFGSGTRLTVV.

At least ten counts were recorded for this clonotype. The CDR3 bases are TGTGCCATCACCCCCGGGACTAGCGGGAGAGAGCAGTACTTC. Amino acids: CAITPGTSGREQYF. The chain links TRBV10-3 to TRBJ2-7, with TRBD2 identical over 14 bases. Germline V CDR1 and CDR2: ENHRY, SYGVKD. The trim removed 7 bases at V and 7 bases at J, leaving 6 bases unmatched. CDR3 length equals 14 residues.

In this sample, this clonotype turned up many times. The chain combines TRBV7-2 with TRBJ1-5; TRBD1 might be the D (6 bases). Germline values: CDR1 SGHTA, CDR2 FQGNSA. There are 15 residues in the CDR3. Trimming left V 0 bases short and J 1 base short, with 7 bases between. The DNA for the CDR3 is TGTGCCAGCAGCTTAGCGGGGGGCAGCAATCAGCCCCAGCATTTT. Its translation is CASSLAGGSNQPQHF.

The CDR3 is CSARDQIQGPEAFF. CDR3 DNA: TGCAGTGCTAGAGATCAGATCCAAGGCCCTGAAGCTTTCTTT. This rearrangement joins TRBV20-1 to TRBJ1-1, with unresolved D. The CDR3 length is 14 residues. Germline V gene lookup returns CDR1 DFQATT and CDR2 SNEGSKA (reference sequence). V lost 0 bases, J lost 6 bases, and 14 bases lay in between.

This clonotype was found many times. This rearrangement joins TRBV30 to TRBJ1-5; D is undetermined. Germline CDR1 GTSNPN, CDR2 SVGIG (reference sequence). This CDR3 spans 11 amino acids. Trimming stripped 7 bases from V and 6 bases from J, with 10 bases between. CDR3 in amino acids: CASGSGQPQHF. The DNA of the CDR3 is TGTGCCTCCGGATCTGGTCAGCCCCAGCATTTT.

In its sample, this clonotype was seen many times. V and J are TRBV12-3 or TRBV12-4 and TRBJ1-2; weak D call: TRBD1 (6 bases). Trimming cost V 6 bases and J 1 base, with 12 bases left between them. This CDR3 has 14 amino acids. CDR3 protein: CASRDLRGNYGYTF. In nucleotides, the CDR3 is TGTGCCAGCAGGGACCTCAGGGGTAACTATGGCTACACCTTC.

This clonotype came up once. This is likely a read error, given that the CDR3 carries no conserved phenylalanine or tryptophan at its end. The limits of the CDR3 on the DNA are not certain, so only TCRdb's listed CDR3 is given. V is TRBV12-3 or TRBV12-4 and J is TRBJ2-2. 12 amino acids form the CDR3, both terminal residues included. The CDR3 here is CASSLSAGELLL.

The V gene is TRBV20-1, the J gene TRBJ2-7; D may correspond to TRBD1 or TRBD2 (5 bases each). This CDR3 has 14 amino acids. V lost 0 bases and J lost 3, with 12 bases in between. The germline V gene has CDR1 DFQATT and CDR2 SNEGSKA (reference sequence). This chain's CDR3 is CSARDGAEYYEQYF. The CDR3 nucleotides read TGCAGTGCTAGAGACGGGGCAGAATACTACGAGCAGTACTTC.

This clonotype was observed many times. The chain links TRBV5-5 to TRBJ1-5, with D hard to call. Per germline, CDR1 SGHKS and CDR2 YYEKEE (reference sequence). The ends were cut back, 0 bases at V and 1 base at J, with 11 bases in the middle. The CDR3 contains 16 residues. The CDR3 coding sequence is TGTGCCAGCAGCTTGGTCCCCCGGCGCAGCAATCAGCCCCAGCATTTT. It specifies CASSLVPRRSNQPQHF. The variable domain in full, completed from reference TRBV5-5 and TRBJ1-5, reads DAGVTQSPTHLIKTRGQQVTLRCSPISGHKSVSWYQQVLGQGPQFIFQYYEKEERGRGNFPDRFSARQFPNYSSELNVNALLLGDSALYLCASSLVPRRSNQPQHFGDGTRLSIL.

This clonotype was seen many times. J is TRBJ1-1 and V is TRBV14, with D possibly TRBD1 on 5 matching bases. The germline V and J ends were trimmed by 2 bases and 0 bases, with 10 bases remaining between them. There are 15 residues in the CDR3. Germline values: CDR1 SGHDN, CDR2 FVKESK. CDR3 sequence (DNA): TGTGCCAGCAGCCAAAAGGGACCGTTGAACACTGAAGCTTTCTTT. It encodes CASSQKGPLNTEAFF.

This clonotype was counted ten times or more. The rearrangement uses TRBV12-3 or TRBV12-4 and TRBJ2-7; TRBD2 agrees at 10 bases. Unmatched junction bases numbered 6, after V lost 7 bases and J lost 0 bases. The CDR3 spans 15 residues. The CDR3 DNA follows: TGTGCCAGCACCCTCGGACTAGCGGTCTCCTACGAGCAGTACTTC. This codes for CASTLGLAVSYEQYF.

This clonotype has ten or more counts. The chain joins TRBV9 to TRBJ2-5; tentatively, D is TRBD1 (7 bases). Trimming left V 0 bases short and J 5 bases short, with 17 bases between. The CDR3 covers 16 residues. Germline V gives CDR1 SGDLS, CDR2 YYNGEE. DNA of the CDR3: TGTGCCAGCAGCGTAGCCGGTCAGGGGGGCCGGGAGACCCAGTACTTC. Amino acids: CASSVAGQGGRETQYF.

The V gene is TRBV6-1, the J gene TRBJ2-7; 10 bases map to TRBD2. Germline loops: CDR1 MNHNS, CDR2 SASEGT. CDR3 length: 15 residues. The trim removed 0 bases at V and 3 bases at J, leaving 2 bases unmatched. CDR3 DNA: TGTGCCAGCAGTGAAGCAGCGGGGGGGTTCTACGAGCAGTACTTC. Translation: CASSEAAGGFYEQYF.

This clonotype was detected only a few times. This chain joins TRBV7-2 and TRBJ1-2; D perhaps matches TRBD1 (6 bases). V was cut by 5 bases and J by 4 bases, with 14 bases left in between. Germline V gives CDR1 SGHTA, CDR2 FQGNSA. This CDR3 spans 14 amino acids. CDR3 sequence reads: CASSPGQFVYGYTF. The CDR3 DNA sequence: TGTGCCAGCAGCCCCGGACAGTTTGTCTATGGCTACACCTTC.

This clonotype was seen ten or more times. The chain uses TRBV20-1 and TRBJ1-6; TRBD1 is a possible D gene (5 bases). The CDR3 extends over 17 amino acids. Trimming removed 0 bases from V and 0 bases from J, with 12 bases in between. From germline, CDR1 is DFQATT and CDR2 SNEGSKA (reference sequence). CDR3 sequence (DNA): TGCAGTGCTAGAGATCGACAGAAAAGCTCCTATAATTCACCCCTCCACTTT. This encodes CSARDRQKSSYNSPLHF.

This clonotype came up many times. The genes are TRBV28 and TRBJ2-7, with 7 bases lining up with TRBD1. This CDR3 has 16 amino acids. V dropped 2 bases and J dropped 1; count of bases not matched to a gene: 8. From germline, CDR1 is MDHEN and CDR2 SYDVKM. CDR3 protein: CASSLNRGPTSYEQYF. The CDR3 DNA reads TGTGCCAGCAGTTTAAACAGGGGCCCGACGTCCTACGAGCAGTACTTC.

This clonotype showed up many times. This chain joins TRBV5-5 and TRBJ1-1; D gene uncertain. The V gene's germline CDR1 is SGHKS and CDR2 YYEKEE (reference sequence). Trimming cost V 6 bases and J 4 bases, with 13 bases left between them. This CDR3 has 13 amino acids. CDR3 sequence: CASTHPPRTEAFF. The CDR3 DNA is TGTGCCAGCACGCACCCACCTCGCACTGAAGCTTTCTTT.

Many counts were recorded for this clonotype. This could be a read error, since a much larger clone is one nucleotide away. The genes are TRBV28 and TRBJ1-1, with 7 bases lining up with TRBD1. Germline CDR1 is MDHEN and CDR2 is SYDVKM. This CDR3 comprises 14 residues. With V trimmed by 8 bases and J by 0 bases, 6 bases remained unmatched. CDR3 in DNA: TGTGCCAGCGGCTGGGGACAGATGAACACTGAAGCTTTCTTT. It is translated as CASGWGQMNTEAFF.

This clonotype appeared many times. V usage is TRBV28 and J usage is TRBJ1-5; maybe TRBD1 (6 bases). The CDR3 length is 14 residues. V was shortened by 3 bases and J by 6 bases, with 12 bases between the two germline ends. Per germline, CDR1 MDHEN and CDR2 SYDVKM. CDR3 residues: CASSFGQGIQPQHF. DNA of the CDR3: TGTGCCAGCAGTTTTGGGCAGGGGATTCAGCCCCAGCATTTT.

This clonotype appeared many times. The chain links TRBV30 to TRBJ1-1, with D maybe TRBD1 (6 bases). Per germline, CDR1 GTSNPN and CDR2 SVGIG (reference sequence). The CDR3 has 14 residues. The V end was cut by 2 bases, the J end by 0 bases, with 10 bases between. The CDR3 loop reads CAWSPDRMNTEAFF. As DNA, the CDR3 is TGTGCCTGGAGTCCGGACAGAATGAACACTGAAGCTTTCTTT.

This clonotype appeared many times. V gene TRBV28 combines with J gene TRBJ2-5; 12 bases align to TRBD2. The CDR3 runs to 17 residues. The germline CDR1 and CDR2 sequences are MDHEN and SYDVKM. With V trimmed by 5 bases and J by 1 base, 8 bases remained unmatched. The CDR3 DNA follows: TGTGCCAGCAGTCCCCGTCCTAGCGGGAGGGCCCAAGAGACCCAGTACTTC. Translation: CASSPRPSGRAQETQYF.

This clonotype showed up just a few times. This chain connects TRBV6-1 to TRBJ2-7, with D perhaps given as TRBD1 or TRBD2 (5 bases each). Germline CDR1 MNHNS, CDR2 SASEGT. The CDR3 runs 14 residues. Trimming shortened V by 6 bases and J by 3 bases, and 15 bases separated the two germline ends. CDR3 sequence: CASRFRDAHYEQYF. The DNA of the CDR3 is TGTGCCAGCAGATTCCGGGACGCACACTACGAGCAGTACTTC.